Listed here are 4 T cell receptor beta chains from one sample, sequenced in a study of spatial heterogeneity in lung cancer. Described time point: sample taken at primary tumor resection. For these receptors, no antigen is known. TCRdb re-analysed the 5' RACE reads in MiXCR, keeping a single row per CDR3 protein. The sample has about 9,200 distinct CDR3 sequences, 45% to 65% seen once. Study-wide results and caveats: Higher tumor mutation counts went along with higher counts of expanded intratumoral alpha and beta TCRs.

The material was lung tumor tissue, obtained at surgery. Receptors were obtained from a female donor with early-stage non-small cell lung cancer.

This clonotype has a handful of counts. The library was designed around alpha chains, so this beta chain is a stray read whose abundance carries little weight. The chain couples TRBV29-1 to TRBJ1-2; possible D gene TRBD1, 6 bases. This CDR3 region has 15 residues. Germline assignment: CDR1 SQVTM and CDR2 ANQGSEA. Trimming removed 2 bases from V and 1 base from J, with 14 bases in between. The CDR3 bases are TGCAGCGTTGAATCACGGGGGGCTCTTAACTATGGCTACACCTTC. Protein sequence: CSVESRGALNYGYTF. The whole variable domain, remainder taken from reference TRBV29-1 and TRBJ1-2, is SAVISQKPSRDICQRGTSLTIQCQVDSQVTMMFWYRQQPGQSLTLIATANQGSEATYESGFVIDKFPISRPNLTFSTLTVSNMSPEDSSIYLCSVESRGALNYGYTFGSGTRLTVV.

The table lists this clonotype with a few counts. Since it is a stray read in a library aimed at alpha chains, this beta chain has a size that is not meaningful. The gene calls are TRBV5-1 and TRBJ1-4; D remains unclear. Germline V gene sequence: CDR1 SGHRS, CDR2 YFSETQ. V dropped 3 bases and J dropped 2 bases, with 11 bases sitting between them. The CDR3 has 15 amino acids. The CDR3 nucleotides are TGCGCCAGCAGCTCGGCGGGTTGGACTAATGAAAAACTGTTTTTT. Its translation is CASSSAGWTNEKLFF.

This clonotype occurred a few times. The library was built for alpha chains, so this beta chain is an off-target read and its size means little. The V call is TRBV13, the J call TRBJ1-3; D perhaps matches TRBD1 (5 bases). Germline assignment: CDR1 PRHDT and CDR2 FYEKMQ (reference sequence). CDR3 length: 15 residues. V lost 5 bases and J 5 bases, leaving 16 bases between the germline ends. The CDR3 region is CASSPRQGWRNTIYF. Here the CDR3 DNA reads TGTGCCAGCAGCCCTCGTCAGGGTTGGCGAAACACCATATATTTT.

This clonotype was observed a few times. The size of this beta chain means little, since it is a stray read in a library made for alpha chains. The rearrangement joins TRBV7-8 to TRBJ1-1, with D possibly being TRBD1 (6 bases). The ends were cut back, 5 bases at V and 0 bases at J, with 16 bases in the middle. There are 16 residues in the CDR3. Germline values: CDR1 SGHVS, CDR2 FQNEAQ. DNA of the CDR3: TGTGCCAGCAGCATCCGGGAGAGGACAGTGAACACTGAAGCTTTCTTT. Residues: CASSIRERTVNTEAFF.